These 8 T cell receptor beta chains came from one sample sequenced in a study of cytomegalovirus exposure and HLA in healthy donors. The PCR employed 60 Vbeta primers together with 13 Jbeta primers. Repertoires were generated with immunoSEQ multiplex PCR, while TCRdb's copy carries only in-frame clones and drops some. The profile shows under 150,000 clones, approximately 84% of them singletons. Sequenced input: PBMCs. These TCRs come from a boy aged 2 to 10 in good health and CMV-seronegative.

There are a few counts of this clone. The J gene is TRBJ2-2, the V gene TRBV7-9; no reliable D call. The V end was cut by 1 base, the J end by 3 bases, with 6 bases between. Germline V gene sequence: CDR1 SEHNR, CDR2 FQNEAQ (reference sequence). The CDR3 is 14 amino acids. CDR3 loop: CASSLVQYTGELFF. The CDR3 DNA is TGTGCCAGCAGCTTAGTACAGTACACCGGGGAGCTGTTTTTT.

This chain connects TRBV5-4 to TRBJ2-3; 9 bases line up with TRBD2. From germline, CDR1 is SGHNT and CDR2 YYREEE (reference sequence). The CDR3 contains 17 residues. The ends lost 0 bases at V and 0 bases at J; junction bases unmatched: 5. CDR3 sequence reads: CASSLAAGGPSTDTQYF. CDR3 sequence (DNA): TGTGCCAGCAGCTTGGCTGCGGGAGGGCCCAGCACAGATACGCAGTATTTT.

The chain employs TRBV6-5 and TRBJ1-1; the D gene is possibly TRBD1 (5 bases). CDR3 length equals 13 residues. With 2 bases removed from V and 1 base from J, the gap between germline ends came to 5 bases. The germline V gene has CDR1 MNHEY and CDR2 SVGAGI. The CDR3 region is CASSYGQNTEAFF. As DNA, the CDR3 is TGTGCCAGCAGTTACGGACAGAACACTGAAGCTTTCTTT.

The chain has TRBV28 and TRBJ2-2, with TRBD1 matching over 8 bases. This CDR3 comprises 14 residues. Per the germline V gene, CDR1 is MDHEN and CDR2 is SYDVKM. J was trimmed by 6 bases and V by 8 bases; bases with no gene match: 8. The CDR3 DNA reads TGTGCCAGCCGTACAGGGGGTAGAGCCGGGGAGCTGTTTTTT. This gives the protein CASRTGGRAGELFF.

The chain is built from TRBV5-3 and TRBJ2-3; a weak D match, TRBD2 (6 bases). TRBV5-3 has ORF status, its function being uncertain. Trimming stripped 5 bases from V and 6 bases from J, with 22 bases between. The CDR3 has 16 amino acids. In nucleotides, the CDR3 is TGTGCCAGAAGTTCGACGGGACTGCGATTTGGGGATACGCAGTATTTT. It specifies CARSSTGLRFGDTQYF.

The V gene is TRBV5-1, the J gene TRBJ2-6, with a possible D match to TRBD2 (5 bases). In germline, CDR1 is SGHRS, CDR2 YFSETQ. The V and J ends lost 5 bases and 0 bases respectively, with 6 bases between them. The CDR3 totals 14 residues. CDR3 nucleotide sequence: TGCGCCAGCAGGGAGGCCTCTGGGGCCAACGTCCTGACTTTC. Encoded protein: CASREASGANVLTF. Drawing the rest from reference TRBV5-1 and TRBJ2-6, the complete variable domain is KAGVTQTPRYLIKTRGQQVTLSCSPISGHRSVSWYQQTPGQGLQFLFEYFSETQRNKGNFPGRFSGRQFSNSRSEMNVSTLELGDSALYLCASREASGANVLTFGAGSRLTVL.

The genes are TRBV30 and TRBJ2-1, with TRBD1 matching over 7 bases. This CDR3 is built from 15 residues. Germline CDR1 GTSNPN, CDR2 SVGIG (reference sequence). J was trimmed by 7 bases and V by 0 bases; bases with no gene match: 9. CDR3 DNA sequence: TGTGCCTGGAGTGTAAGTAGGGGGCGCCTGAATGAGCAGTTCTTC. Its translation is CAWSVSRGRLNEQFF.

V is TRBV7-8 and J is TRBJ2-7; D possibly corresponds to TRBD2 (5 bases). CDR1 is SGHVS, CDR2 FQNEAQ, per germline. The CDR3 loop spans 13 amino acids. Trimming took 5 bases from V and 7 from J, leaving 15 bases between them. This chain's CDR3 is CASSPSRGREQYV. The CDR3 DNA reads TGTGCCAGCAGCCCCTCACGGGGTCGGGAGCAGTACGTC.